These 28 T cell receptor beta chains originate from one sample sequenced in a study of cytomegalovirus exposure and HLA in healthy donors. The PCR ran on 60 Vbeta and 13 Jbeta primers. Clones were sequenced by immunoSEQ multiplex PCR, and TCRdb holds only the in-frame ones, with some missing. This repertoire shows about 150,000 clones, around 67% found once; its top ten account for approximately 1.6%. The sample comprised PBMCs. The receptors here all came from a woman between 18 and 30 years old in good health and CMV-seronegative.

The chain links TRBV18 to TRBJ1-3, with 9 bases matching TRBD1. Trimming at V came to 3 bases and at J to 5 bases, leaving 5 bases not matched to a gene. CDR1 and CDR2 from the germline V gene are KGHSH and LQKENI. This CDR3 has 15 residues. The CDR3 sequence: CASSPGQGRRNTIYF. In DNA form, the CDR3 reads TGTGCCAGCTCACCGGGACAGGGCAGAAGAAACACCATATATTTT.

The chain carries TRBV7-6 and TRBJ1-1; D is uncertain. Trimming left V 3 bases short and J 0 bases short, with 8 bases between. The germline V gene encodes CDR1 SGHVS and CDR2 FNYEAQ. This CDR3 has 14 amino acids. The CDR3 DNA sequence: TGTGCCAGCAGCTTGGAACAGATGAACACTGAAGCTTTCTTT. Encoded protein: CASSLEQMNTEAFF.

The CDR3 DNA reads as TGTGCTAGTGGTTATCAGGGTTACACTGAAGCTTTCTTT. Its translation: CASGYQGYTEAFF. This chain connects TRBV12-5 to TRBJ1-1, with TRBD1 as a possible D gene (5 bases). The CDR3 contains 13 residues. The germline V gene encodes CDR1 LGHNT and CDR2 FRNRAP. Trimming shortened V by 4 bases and J by 3 bases, and 9 bases separated the two germline ends. Together with reference TRBV12-5 and TRBJ1-1, the CDR3 gives the full variable domain: DARVTQTPRHKVTEMGQEVTMRCQPILGHNTVFWYRQTMMQGLELLAYFRNRAPLDDSGMPKDRFSAEMPDATLATLKIQPSEPRDSAVYFCASGYQGYTEAFFGQGTRLTVV.

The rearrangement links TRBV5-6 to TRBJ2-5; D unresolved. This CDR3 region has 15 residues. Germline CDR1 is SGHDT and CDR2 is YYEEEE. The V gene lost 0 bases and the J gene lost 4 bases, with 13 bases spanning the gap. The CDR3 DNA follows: TGTGCCAGCAGCTTGGGTCCCAGGAATGGAGAGACCCAGTACTTC. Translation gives CASSLGPRNGETQYF.

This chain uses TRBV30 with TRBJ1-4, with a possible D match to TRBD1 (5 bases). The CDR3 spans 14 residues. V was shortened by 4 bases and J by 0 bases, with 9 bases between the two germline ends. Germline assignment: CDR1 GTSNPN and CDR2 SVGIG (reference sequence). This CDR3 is CAWTGISTNEKLFF. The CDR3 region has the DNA TGTGCCTGGACAGGGATTTCAACTAATGAAAAACTGTTTTTT. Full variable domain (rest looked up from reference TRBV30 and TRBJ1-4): SQTIHQWPATLVQPVGSPLSLECTVEGTSNPNLYWYRQAAGRGLQLLFYSVGIGQISSEVPQNLSASRPQDRQFILSSKKLLLSDSGFYLCAWTGISTNEKLFFGSGTQLSVL.

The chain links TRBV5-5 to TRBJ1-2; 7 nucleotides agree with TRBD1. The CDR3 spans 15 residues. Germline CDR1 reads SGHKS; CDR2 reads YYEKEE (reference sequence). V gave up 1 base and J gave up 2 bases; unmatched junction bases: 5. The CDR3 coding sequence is TGTGCCAGCAGCTTGTCGGCAGGGGGGAACTATGGCTACACCTTC. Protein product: CASSLSAGGNYGYTF.

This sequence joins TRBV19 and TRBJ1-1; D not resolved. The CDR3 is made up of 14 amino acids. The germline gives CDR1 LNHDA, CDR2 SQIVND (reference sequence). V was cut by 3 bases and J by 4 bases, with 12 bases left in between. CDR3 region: CASSIKVAATEAFF. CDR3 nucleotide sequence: TGTGCCAGTAGTATTAAGGTTGCGGCCACTGAAGCTTTCTTT.

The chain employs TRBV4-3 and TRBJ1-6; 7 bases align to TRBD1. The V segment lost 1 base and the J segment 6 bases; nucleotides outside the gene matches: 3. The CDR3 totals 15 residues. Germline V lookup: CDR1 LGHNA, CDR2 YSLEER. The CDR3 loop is CASSQAGQFNSPLHF. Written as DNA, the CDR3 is TGCGCCAGCAGCCAAGCGGGACAGTTTAATTCACCCCTCCACTTT.

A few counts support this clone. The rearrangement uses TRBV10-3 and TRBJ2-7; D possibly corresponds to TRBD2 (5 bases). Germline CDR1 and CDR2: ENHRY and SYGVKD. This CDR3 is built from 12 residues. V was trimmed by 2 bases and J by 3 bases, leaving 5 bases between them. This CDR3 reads CAISEGGYEQYV. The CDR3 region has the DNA TGTGCCATCAGTGAGGGAGGCTACGAGCAGTACGTC.

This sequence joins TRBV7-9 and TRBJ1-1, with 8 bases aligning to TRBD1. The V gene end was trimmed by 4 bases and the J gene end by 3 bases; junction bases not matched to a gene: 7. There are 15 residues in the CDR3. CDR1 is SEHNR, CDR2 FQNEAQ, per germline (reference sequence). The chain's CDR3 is CASSYPGTGYTEAFF. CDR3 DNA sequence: TGTGCCAGCAGCTACCCCGGGACAGGCTACACTGAAGCTTTCTTT.

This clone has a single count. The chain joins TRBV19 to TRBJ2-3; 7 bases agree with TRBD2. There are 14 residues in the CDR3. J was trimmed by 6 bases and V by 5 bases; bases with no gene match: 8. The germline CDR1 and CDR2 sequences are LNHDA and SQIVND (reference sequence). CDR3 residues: CASSPWEGHDTQYF. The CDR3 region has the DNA TGTGCCAGTAGTCCATGGGAGGGCCACGATACGCAGTATTTT.

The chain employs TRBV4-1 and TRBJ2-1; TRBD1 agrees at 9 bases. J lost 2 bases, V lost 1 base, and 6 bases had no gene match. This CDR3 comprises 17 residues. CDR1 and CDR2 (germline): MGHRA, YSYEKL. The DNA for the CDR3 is TGCGCCAGCAGCCAAGTCGTCACAGGGGGCGCCTACAATGAGCAGTTCTTC. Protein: CASSQVVTGGAYNEQFF.

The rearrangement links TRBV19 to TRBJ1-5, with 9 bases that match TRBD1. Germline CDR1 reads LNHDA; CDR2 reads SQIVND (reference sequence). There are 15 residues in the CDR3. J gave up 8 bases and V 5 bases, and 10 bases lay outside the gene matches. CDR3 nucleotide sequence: TGTGCCAGTAGTCGGGGGGGGGACAGGGTCAAGCCCCAGCATTTT. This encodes CASSRGGDRVKPQHF.

The CDR3 nucleotides are TGTGCCATCAGTGATAAGGAGAACGAAGCTTTCTTT. Amino acid sequence: CAISDKENEAFF. The chain employs TRBV10-3 and TRBJ1-1, with no clear D. V lost 3 bases, J lost 8 bases, and 10 bases lay in between. The CDR3 length is 12 residues. The germline CDR1 and CDR2 sequences are ENHRY and SYGVKD.

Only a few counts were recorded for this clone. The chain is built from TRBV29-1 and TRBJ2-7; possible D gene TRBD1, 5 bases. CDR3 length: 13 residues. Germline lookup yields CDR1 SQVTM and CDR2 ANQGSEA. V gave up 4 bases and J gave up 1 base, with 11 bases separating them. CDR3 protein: CSVVLDNSYEQYV. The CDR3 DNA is TGCAGCGTTGTATTGGACAATTCCTACGAGCAGTACGTC.

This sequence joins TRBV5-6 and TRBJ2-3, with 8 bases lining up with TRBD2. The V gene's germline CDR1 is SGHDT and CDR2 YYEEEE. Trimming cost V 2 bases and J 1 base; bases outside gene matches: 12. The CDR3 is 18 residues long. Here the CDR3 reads CASSFWAGGIGGTDTQYF. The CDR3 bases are TGTGCCAGCAGCTTTTGGGCGGGGGGCATCGGAGGCACAGATACGCAGTATTTT.

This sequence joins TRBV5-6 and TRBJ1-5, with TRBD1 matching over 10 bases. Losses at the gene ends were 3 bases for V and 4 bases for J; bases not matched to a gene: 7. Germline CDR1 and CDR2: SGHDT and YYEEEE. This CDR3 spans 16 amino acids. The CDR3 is CASSSDRGSWNQPQHF. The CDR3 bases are TGTGCCAGCAGCTCGGACAGGGGGAGTTGGAATCAGCCCCAGCATTTT.

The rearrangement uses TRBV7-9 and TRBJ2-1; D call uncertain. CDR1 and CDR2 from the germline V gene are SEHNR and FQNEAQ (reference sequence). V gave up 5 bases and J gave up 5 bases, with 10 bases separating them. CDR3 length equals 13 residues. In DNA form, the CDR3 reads TGTGCCAGCAGCCTCCAGATGCACAATGAGCAGTTCTTC. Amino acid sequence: CASSLQMHNEQFF. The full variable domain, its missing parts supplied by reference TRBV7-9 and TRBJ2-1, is DTGVSQNPRHKITKRGQNVTFRCDPISEHNRLYWYRQTLGQGPEFLTYFQNEAQLEKSRLLSDRFSAERPKGSFSTLEIQRTEQGDSAMYLCASSLQMHNEQFFGPGTRLTVL.

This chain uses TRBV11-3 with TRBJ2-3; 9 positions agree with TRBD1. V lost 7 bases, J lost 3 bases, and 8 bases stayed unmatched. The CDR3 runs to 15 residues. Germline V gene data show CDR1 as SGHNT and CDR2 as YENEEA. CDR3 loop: CASTPEDRGTDTQYF. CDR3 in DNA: TGTGCCAGCACCCCTGAGGACAGGGGAACAGATACGCAGTATTTT.

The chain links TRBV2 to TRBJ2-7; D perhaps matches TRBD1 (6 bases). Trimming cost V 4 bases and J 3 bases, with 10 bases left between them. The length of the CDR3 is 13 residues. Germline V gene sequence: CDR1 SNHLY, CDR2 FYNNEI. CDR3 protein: CASSVRGNYEQYV. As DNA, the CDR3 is TGTGCCAGCAGTGTTAGGGGGAACTACGAGCAGTACGTC.

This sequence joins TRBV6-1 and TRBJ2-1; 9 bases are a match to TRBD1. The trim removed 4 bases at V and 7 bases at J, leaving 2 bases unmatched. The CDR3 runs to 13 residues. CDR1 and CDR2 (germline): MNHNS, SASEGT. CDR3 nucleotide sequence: TGTGCCAGCAGTGTTGACAGGGGGAATGAGCAGTTCTTC. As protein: CASSVDRGNEQFF.

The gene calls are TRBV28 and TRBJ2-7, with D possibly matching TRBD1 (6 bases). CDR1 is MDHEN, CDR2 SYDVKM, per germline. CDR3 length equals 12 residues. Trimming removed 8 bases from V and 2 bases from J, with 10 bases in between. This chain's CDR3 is CASGAGAYEQYV. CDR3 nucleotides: TGTGCCAGCGGGGCAGGGGCCTACGAGCAGTACGTC.

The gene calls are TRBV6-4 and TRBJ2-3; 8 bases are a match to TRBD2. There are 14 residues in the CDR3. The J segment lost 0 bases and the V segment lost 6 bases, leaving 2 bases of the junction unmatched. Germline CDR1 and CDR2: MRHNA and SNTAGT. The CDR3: CASSASGSTDTQYF. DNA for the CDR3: TGTGCCAGCAGCGCTAGCGGGAGCACAGATACGCAGTATTTT.

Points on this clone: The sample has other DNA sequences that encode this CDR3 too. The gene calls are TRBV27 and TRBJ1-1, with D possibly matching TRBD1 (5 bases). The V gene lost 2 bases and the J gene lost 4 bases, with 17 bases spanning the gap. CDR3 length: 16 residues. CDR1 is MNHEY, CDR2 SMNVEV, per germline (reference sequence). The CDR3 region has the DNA TGTGCCAGCAGTTTAGCCCATTCAGCAGGGTTCACTGAAGCTTTCTTT. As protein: CASSLAHSAGFTEAFF.

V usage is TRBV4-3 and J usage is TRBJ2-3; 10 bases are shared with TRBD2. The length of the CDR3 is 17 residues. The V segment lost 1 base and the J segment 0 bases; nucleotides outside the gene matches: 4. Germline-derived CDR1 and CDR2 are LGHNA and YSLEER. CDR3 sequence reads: CASSQGASGGSTDTQYF. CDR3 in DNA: TGCGCCAGCAGCCAAGGGGCTAGCGGGGGTAGCACAGATACGCAGTATTTT.

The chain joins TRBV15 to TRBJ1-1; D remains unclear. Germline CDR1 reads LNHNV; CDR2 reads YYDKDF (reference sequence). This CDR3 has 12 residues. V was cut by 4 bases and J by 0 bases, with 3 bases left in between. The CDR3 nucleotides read TGTGCCACCAGCACGTTGAACACTGAAGCTTTCTTT. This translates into CATSTLNTEAFF.

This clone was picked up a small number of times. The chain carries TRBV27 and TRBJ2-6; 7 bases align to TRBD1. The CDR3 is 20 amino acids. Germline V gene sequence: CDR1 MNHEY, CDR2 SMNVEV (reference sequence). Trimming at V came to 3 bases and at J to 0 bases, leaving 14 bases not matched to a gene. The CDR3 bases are TGTGCCAGCAGTTTGGGGTCGCCGGGACAGATTTTCTCTGGGGCCAACGTCCTGACTTTC. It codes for CASSLGSPGQIFSGANVLTF.

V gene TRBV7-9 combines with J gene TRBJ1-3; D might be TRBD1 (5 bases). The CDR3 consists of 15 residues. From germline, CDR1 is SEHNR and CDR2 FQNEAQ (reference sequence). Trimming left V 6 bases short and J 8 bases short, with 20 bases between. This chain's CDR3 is CASSYRQPSVDTIYF. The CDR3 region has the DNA TGTGCCAGCAGTTATCGACAGCCTTCGGTGGACACCATATATTTT.